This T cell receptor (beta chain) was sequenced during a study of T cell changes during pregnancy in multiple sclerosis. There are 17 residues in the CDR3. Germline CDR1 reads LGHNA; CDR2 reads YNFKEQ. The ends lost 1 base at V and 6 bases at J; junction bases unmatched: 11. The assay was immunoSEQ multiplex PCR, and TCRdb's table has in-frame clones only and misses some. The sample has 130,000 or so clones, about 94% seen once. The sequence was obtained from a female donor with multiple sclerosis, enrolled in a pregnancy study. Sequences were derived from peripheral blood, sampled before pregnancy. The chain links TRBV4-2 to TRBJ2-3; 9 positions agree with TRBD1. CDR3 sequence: CASSQGDRDNAADTQYF. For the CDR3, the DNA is TGTGCCAGCAGCCAAGGGGACAGGGATAATGCGGCCGATACGCAGTATTTT.